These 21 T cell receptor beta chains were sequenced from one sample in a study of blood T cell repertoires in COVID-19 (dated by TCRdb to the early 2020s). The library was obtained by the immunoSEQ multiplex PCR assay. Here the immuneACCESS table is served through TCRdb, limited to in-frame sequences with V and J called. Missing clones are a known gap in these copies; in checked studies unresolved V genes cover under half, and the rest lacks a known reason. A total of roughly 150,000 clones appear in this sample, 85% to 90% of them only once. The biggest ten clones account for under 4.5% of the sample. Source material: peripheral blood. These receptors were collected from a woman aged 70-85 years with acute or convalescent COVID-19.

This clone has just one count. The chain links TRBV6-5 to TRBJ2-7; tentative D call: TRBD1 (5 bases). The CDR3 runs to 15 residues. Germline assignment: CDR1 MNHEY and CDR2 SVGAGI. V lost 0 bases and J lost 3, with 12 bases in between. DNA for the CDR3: TGTGCCAGCAGTTACTCGGCAGGGTCGGGCTACGAGCAGTACTTC. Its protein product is CASSYSAGSGYEQYF.

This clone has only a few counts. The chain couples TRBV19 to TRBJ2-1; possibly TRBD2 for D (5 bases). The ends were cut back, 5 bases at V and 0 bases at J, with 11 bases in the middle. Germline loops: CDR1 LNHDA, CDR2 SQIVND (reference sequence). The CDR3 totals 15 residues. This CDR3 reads CASSWSGSSYNEQFF. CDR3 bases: TGTGCCAGTAGTTGGAGCGGCAGCTCCTACAATGAGCAGTTCTTC.

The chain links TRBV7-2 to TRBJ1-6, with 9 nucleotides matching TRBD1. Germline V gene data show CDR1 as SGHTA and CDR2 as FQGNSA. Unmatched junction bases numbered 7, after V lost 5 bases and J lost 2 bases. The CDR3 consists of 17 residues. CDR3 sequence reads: CASSHGGTGPYNSPLHF. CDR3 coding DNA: TGTGCCAGCAGCCACGGTGGGACAGGGCCCTATAATTCACCCCTCCACTTT.

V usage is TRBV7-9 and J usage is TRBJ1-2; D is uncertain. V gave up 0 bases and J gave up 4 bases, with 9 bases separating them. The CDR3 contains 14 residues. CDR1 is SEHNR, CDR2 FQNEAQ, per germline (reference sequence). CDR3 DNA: TGTGCCAGCAGCTTAGCGCTTACAATCTATGGCTACACCTTC. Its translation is CASSLALTIYGYTF.

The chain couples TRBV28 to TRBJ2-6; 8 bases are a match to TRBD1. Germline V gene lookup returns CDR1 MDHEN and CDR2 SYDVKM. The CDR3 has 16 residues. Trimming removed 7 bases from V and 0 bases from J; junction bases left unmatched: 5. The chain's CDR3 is CASNGQGFSGANVLTF. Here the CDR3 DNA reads TGTGCCAGCAACGGACAGGGTTTCTCTGGGGCCAACGTCCTGACTTTC.

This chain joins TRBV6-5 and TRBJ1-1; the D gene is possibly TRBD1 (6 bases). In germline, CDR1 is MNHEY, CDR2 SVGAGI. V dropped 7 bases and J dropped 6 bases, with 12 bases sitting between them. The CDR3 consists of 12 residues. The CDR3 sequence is CASTTGSSEAFF. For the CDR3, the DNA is TGTGCCAGCACTACAGGGTCTTCTGAAGCTTTCTTT.

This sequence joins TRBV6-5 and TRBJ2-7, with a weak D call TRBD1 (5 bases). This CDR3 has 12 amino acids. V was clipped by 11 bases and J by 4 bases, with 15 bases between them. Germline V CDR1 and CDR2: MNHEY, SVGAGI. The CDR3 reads CAAAGSIYEQYF. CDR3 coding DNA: TGTGCCGCAGCAGGGTCTATATACGAGCAGTACTTC.

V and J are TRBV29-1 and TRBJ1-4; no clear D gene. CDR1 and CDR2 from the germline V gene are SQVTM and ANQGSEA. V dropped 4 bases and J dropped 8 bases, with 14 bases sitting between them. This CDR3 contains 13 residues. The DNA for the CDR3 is TGCAGCGTTGCCAATGAGGCGGGCGAAAAACTGTTTTTT. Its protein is CSVANEAGEKLFF. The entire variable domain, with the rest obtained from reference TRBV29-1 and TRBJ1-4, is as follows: SAVISQKPSRDICQRGTSLTIQCQVDSQVTMMFWYRQQPGQSLTLIATANQGSEATYESGFVIDKFPISRPNLTFSTLTVSNMSPEDSSIYLCSVANEAGEKLFFGSGTQLSVL.

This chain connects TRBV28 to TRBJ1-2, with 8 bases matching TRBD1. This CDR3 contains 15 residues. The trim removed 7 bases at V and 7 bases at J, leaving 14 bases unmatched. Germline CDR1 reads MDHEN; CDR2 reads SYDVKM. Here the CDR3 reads CASTFPFGQGAGYTF. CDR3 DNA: TGTGCCAGCACATTCCCGTTTGGACAGGGTGCTGGCTACACCTTC.

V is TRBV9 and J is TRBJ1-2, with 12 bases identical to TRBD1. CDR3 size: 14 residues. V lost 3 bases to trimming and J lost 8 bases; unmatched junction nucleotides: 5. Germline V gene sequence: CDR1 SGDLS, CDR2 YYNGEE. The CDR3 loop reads CASSGGQGAWGYTF. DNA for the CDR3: TGTGCCAGCAGCGGGGGACAGGGGGCTTGGGGCTACACCTTC.

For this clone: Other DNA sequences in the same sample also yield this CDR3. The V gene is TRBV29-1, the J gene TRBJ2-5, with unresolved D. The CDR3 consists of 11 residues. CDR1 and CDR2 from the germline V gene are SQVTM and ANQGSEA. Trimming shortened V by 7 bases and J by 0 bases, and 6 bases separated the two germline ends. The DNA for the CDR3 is TGCAGCGGTGCGTACCAAGAGACCCAGTACTTC. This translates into CSGAYQETQYF. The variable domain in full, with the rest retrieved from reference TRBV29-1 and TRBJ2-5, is SAVISQKPSRDICQRGTSLTIQCQVDSQVTMMFWYRQQPGQSLTLIATANQGSEATYESGFVIDKFPISRPNLTFSTLTVSNMSPEDSSIYLCSGAYQETQYFGPGTRLLVL.

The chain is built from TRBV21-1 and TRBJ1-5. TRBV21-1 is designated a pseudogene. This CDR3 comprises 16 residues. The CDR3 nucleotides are TGTGCCAGCAGCAAAAGCCAACTAAGGATCCGTCAGCCCCAGCATTTT. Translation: CASSKSQLRIRQPQHF.

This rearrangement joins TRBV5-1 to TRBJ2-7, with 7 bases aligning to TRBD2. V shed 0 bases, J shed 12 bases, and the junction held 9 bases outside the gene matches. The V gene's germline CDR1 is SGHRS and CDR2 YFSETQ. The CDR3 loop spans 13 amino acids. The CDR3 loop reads CASSLAWRESPYF. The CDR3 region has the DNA TGCGCCAGCAGCTTGGCTTGGCGGGAGTCGCCGTACTTC.

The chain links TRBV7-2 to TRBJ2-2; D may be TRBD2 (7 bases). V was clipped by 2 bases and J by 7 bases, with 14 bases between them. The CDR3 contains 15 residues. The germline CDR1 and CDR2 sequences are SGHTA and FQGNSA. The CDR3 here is CASSLREGGRGELFF. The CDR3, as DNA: TGTGCCAGCAGCTTACGAGAGGGGGGGCGCGGGGAGCTGTTTTTT.

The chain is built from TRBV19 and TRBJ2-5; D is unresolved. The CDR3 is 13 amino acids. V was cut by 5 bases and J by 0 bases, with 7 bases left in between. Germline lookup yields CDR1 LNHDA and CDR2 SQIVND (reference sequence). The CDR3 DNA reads TGTGCCAGTAGTGTAACATACCAAGAGACCCAGTACTTC. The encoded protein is CASSVTYQETQYF.

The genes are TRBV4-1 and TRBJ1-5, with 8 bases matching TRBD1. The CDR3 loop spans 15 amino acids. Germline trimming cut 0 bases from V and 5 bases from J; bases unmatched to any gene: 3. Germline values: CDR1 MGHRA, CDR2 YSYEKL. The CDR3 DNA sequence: TGCGCCAGCAGCCAAGAGGGACAGGCTGATCAGCCCCAGCATTTT. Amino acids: CASSQEGQADQPQHF.

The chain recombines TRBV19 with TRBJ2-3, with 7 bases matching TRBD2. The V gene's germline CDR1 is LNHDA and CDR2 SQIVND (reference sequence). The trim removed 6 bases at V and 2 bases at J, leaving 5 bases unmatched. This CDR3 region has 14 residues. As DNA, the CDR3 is TGTGCCAGTAGCGGGAGGCCTTACACAGATACGCAGTATTTT. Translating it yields CASSGRPYTDTQYF.

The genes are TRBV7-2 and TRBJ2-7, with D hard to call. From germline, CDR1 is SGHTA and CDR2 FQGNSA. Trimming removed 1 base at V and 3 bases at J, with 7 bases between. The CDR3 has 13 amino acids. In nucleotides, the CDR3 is TGTGCCAGCAGCTTAGGCCCTAGCTACGAGCAGTACTTC. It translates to CASSLGPSYEQYF. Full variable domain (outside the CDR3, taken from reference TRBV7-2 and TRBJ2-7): GAGVSQSPSNKVTEKGKDVELRCDPISGHTALYWYRQSLGQGLEFLIYFQGNSAPDKSGLPSDRFSAERTGGSVSTLTIQRTQQEDSAVYLCASSLGPSYEQYFGPGTRLTVT.

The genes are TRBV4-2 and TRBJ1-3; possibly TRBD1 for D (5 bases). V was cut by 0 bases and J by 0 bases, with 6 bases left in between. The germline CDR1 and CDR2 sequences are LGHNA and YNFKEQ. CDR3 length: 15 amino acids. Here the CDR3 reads CASSQDRVSGNTIYF. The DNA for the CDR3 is TGTGCCAGCAGCCAAGACAGGGTCTCTGGAAACACCATATATTTT.

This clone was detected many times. CDR3: CASSSGTSGSFYNEQFF. CDR3 coding DNA: TGCGCCAGCAGCTCAGGGACTAGCGGGAGTTTTTACAATGAGCAGTTCTTC. V usage is TRBV5-1 and J usage is TRBJ2-1; 14 bases match TRBD2. The V gene's germline CDR1 is SGHRS and CDR2 YFSETQ. J lost 4 bases, V lost 3 bases, and 6 bases had no gene match. This CDR3 region has 17 residues.

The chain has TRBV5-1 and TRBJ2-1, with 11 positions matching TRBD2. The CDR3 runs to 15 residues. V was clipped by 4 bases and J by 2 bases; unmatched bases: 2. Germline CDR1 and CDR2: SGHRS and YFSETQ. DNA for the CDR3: TGCGCCAGCAGCCGTAGCGGGGGGGCCTACAATGAGCAGTTCTTC. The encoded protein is CASSRSGGAYNEQFF.